The TCR beta chain under discussion was sequenced for a study of shared clonotypes between healthy human individuals. Sorted-subset replicate PCR reactions were performed with approximately 190 ng DNA, corresponding to tens of thousands of T cell genomes. Per the authors' pipeline: Quality scores were absent from the junction-only immunoSEQ sequences, so filtering differed. Sequenced by immunoSEQ multiplex PCR; TCRdb stores in-frame clones only, minus some. The V and J calls and clone size come from that table; D and trimming were worked out from the DNA. The sample lists about 2 million clones, about 95% seen once, with around 1.2% in the top ten. Terminally differentiated effector memory CD45RA+ cells were excluded from the naive CD8 cells, which were CD45RO-negative and positively selected for CCR7. The sequence derives from a man younger than 35 in good health. Sequencing was done on a sample of naive CD8+ T cells sorted from blood.

CDR3 residues: CASSLSLDGEQYF. CDR3 nucleotide sequence: TGTGCCAGCAGTTTATCGCTAGATGGCGAGCAGTACTTC. V and J are TRBV27 and TRBJ2-7, with no clear D. Germline assignment: CDR1 MNHEY and CDR2 SMNVEV (reference sequence). The CDR3 length is 13 residues. V gave up 0 bases and J gave up 6 bases, with 9 bases separating them.